The 5 T cell receptor beta chains below were found in one sample sequenced in a study of T cell responses to AZD1222 COVID-19 vaccine. The protocol was immunoSEQ multiplex PCR, while the TCRdb copy is restricted to in-frame clones and leaves out a portion. The table records more than 100,000 clones, around 91% of them present only once. The sample was peripheral blood, taken on day 0 of AZD1222 vaccination. The receptor set was obtained from an adult in good health.

V usage is TRBV21-1 and J usage is TRBJ1-1; the table calls TRBD1, which could not be checked here. TRBV21-1 is assigned pseudogene status. The CDR3 has 15 residues. Here the CDR3 DNA reads TGTGCCAGCAGCAACAGTCGTCGTCCAGGGCCTGAAGCTTTCTTT. This sequence encodes CASSNSRRPGPEAFF.

This chain joins TRBV6-5 and TRBJ1-2; D is unresolved. The germline V gene has CDR1 MNHEY and CDR2 SVGAGI. V was trimmed by 10 bases and J by 14 bases, leaving 26 bases between them. The CDR3 loop spans 13 amino acids. The CDR3 DNA reads as TGTGCCACCTTCGGCCCAGTTCCCCCGGTTTATACCTTC. Its translation: CATFGPVPPVYTF.

The J gene is TRBJ1-2, the V gene TRBV5-4, with 7 bases identical to TRBD1. The CDR3 extends over 15 amino acids. J gave up 3 bases and V 0 bases, and 5 bases lay outside the gene matches. Germline CDR1 reads SGHNT; CDR2 reads YYREEE (reference sequence). For the CDR3, the DNA is TGTGCCAGCAGCTTGGCGGAGGGGGCTCACTATGGCTACACCTTC. Translation: CASSLAEGAHYGYTF.

This clone was seen a single time. The V and J genes are TRBV6-5 and TRBJ1-1; 9 bases map to TRBD1. Germline CDR1 MNHEY, CDR2 SVGAGI. V trimming: 6 bases; J trimming: 4 bases; junction bases outside the gene matches: 9. This CDR3 comprises 15 residues. CDR3: CASRTGQGMGTEAFF. DNA of the CDR3: TGTGCCAGCAGAACAGGACAGGGGATGGGCACTGAAGCTTTCTTT.

CDR3 amino acids: CASTRAPADGNTIYF. CDR3 nucleotides: TGTGCCAGCACCCGGGCCCCAGCGGATGGAAACACCATATATTTT. J is TRBJ1-3 and V is TRBV6-5; D is unresolved. V lost 7 bases, J lost 3 bases, and 16 bases lay in between. CDR3 length equals 15 residues. Germline CDR1 MNHEY, CDR2 SVGAGI.